Below, 8 T cell receptor beta chains from the same sample are listed, as sequenced in a study of blood T cell repertoires in COVID-19. Assay: immunoSEQ multiplex PCR; the TCRdb copy retains only in-frame clones and omits some. The sample contains over 200,000 clones, about 88% of which appear only once. Sequencing was performed on peripheral blood. The receptors shown here come from a woman in her fifties or sixties with acute or convalescent COVID-19.

This sequence joins TRBV9 and TRBJ2-3; 11 positions match TRBD2. This CDR3 is 16 amino acids long. V shed 4 bases and J 1 base; nucleotides not matched to a gene: 5. CDR1 is SGDLS, CDR2 YYNGEE, per germline. CDR3 residues: CASSFSGGAGTDTQYF. In DNA, the CDR3 is TGTGCCAGCAGCTTTAGCGGGGGGGCGGGCACAGATACGCAGTATTTT.

As to this clone: The germline gene is not matched at one end of the junction; a read error may be the cause. This rearrangement joins TRBV20-1 to TRBJ2-7; 8 nucleotides match TRBD1. There are 14 residues in the CDR3. CDR1 and CDR2 (germline): DFQATT, SNEGSKA (reference sequence). CDR3 protein: CSASVGQGPYEQHF. The CDR3 coding sequence is TGCAGTGCTAGTGTCGGACAGGGCCCATACGAGCAGCACTTC.

This sequence joins TRBV3-1 (or the pseudogene TRBV3-2) and TRBJ2-1, with 10 bases matching TRBD2. V lost 0 bases, J lost 4 bases, and 3 bases stayed unmatched. The CDR3 contains 16 residues. The germline CDR1 and CDR2 sequences are LGHDT and YNNKEL (reference sequence). CDR3 residues: CASSQEGAGGYNEQFF. The CDR3 nucleotides read TGTGCCAGCAGCCAAGAGGGAGCGGGGGGGTACAATGAGCAGTTCTTC.

J is TRBJ1-2 and V is TRBV9; D uncertain. The CDR3 totals 14 residues. The V end was cut by 0 bases, the J end by 6 bases, with 12 bases between. Germline CDR1 and CDR2: SGDLS and YYNGEE. CDR3 sequence: CASSVDPGSNGYTF. DNA of the CDR3: TGTGCCAGCAGCGTAGACCCGGGGTCGAATGGCTACACCTTC.

The CDR3: CASSPHSTSGRDEQFF. CDR3 in DNA: TGTGCCAGCAGCCCCCACTCGACTAGCGGGAGAGATGAGCAGTTCTTC. V and J are TRBV27 and TRBJ2-1, with 12 bases lining up with TRBD2. Trimming took 6 bases from V and 8 from J; bases not matched to a gene: 11. This CDR3 has 16 residues. CDR1 and CDR2 (germline): MNHEY, SMNVEV (reference sequence).

The chain has TRBV27 and TRBJ1-1; 9 bases align to TRBD1. Germline V gene data show CDR1 as MNHEY and CDR2 as SMNVEV (reference sequence). The trim removed 6 bases at V and 3 bases at J, leaving 11 bases unmatched. The CDR3 covers 16 residues. The CDR3 coding sequence is TGTGCCAGCAGGCCTTACCGGGACAGGGTTCACACTGAAGCTTTCTTT. This sequence encodes CASRPYRDRVHTEAFF.

This clone has only one observation. J is TRBJ2-1 and V is TRBV7-9; 14 nucleotides agree with TRBD2. CDR1 is SEHNR and CDR2 is FQNEAQ in the germline V gene (reference sequence). CDR3 length: 13 amino acids. With V trimmed by 9 bases and J by 7 bases, 2 bases remained unmatched. DNA for the CDR3: TGTGCCAGTGGACTAGCGGGAGGAAATGAGCAGTTCTTC. Protein product: CASGLAGGNEQFF. Full variable domain (missing parts from reference TRBV7-9 and TRBJ2-1): DTGVSQNPRHKITKRGQNVTFRCDPISEHNRLYWYRQTLGQGPEFLTYFQNEAQLEKSRLLSDRFSAERPKGSFSTLEIQRTEQGDSAMYLCASGLAGGNEQFFGPGTRLTVL.

V gene TRBV7-7 combines with J gene TRBJ2-5; 7 bases fit TRBD2. The CDR3 runs to 16 residues. Losses at the gene ends were 0 bases for V and 1 base for J; bases not matched to a gene: 5. Germline assignment: CDR1 SSHAT and CDR2 FNYEAQ (reference sequence). The CDR3 nucleotides are TGTGCCAGCAGCTTAGCGGGAGGGGCCCCCCAAGAGACCCAGTACTTC. It translates to CASSLAGGAPQETQYF.